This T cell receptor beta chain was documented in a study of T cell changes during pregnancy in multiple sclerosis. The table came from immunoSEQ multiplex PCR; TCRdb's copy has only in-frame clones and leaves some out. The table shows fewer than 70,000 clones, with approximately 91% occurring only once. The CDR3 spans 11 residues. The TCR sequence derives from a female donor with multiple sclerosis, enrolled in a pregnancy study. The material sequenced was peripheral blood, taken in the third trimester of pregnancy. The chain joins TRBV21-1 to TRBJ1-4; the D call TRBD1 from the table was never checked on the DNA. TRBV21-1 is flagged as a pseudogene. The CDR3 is CARQEPLVLFF. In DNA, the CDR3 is TGTGCCAGACAGGAGCCCCTCGTGCTGTTTTTT.